The clone carrying this T cell receptor beta chain was seen only a few times. These data belong to a study of cytomegalovirus exposure and HLA in healthy donors. The CDR3 runs 14 residues. CDR1 is MNHEY and CDR2 is SVGAGI in the germline V gene. Trimming took 3 bases from V and 7 from J; bases not matched to a gene: 7. PCR employed 60 Vbeta and 13 Jbeta primers. Here immunoSEQ multiplex PCR was the method, and the copy in TCRdb shows in-frame clones only, minus some. The sample has about 140,000 clones, 68% seen once. The genes are TRBV6-5 and TRBJ1-1; 8 nucleotides line up with TRBD1. The clonotype originates from a man between 25 and 39 years old in good health and CMV-seropositive. Sequencing input: PBMCs. The DNA for the CDR3 is TGTGCCAGCAGTTATGAGAGACAGGGGCATGAAGCTTTCTTT. Its protein is CASSYERQGHEAFF.